The 11 T cell receptor beta chains given below trace back to one sample, sequenced in a study of metastatic and nonmetastatic thyroid tumors. TCRdb re-called the PCR reads through MiXCR. Of about 53,000 clones in the sample, 20% to 25% are singletons; the top ten hold under 4.5%. Before thyroid surgery, none of the patients had received any treatment. Input material: blood. All receptors derive from a female donor with papillary thyroid cancer or a benign thyroid nodule (not recorded which). Some clones in this sample may be carry-over from other donors' samples.

This clone was counted ten times or more. CDR3 sequence: CASSRSPPGNNNQPQHF. The CDR3 nucleotides read TGCGCCAGCAGCCGCTCTCCCCCGGGGAATAACAATCAGCCCCAGCATTTT. The V and J genes are TRBV4-1 and TRBJ1-5; D remains ambiguous. The CDR3 spans 17 residues. Per germline, CDR1 MGHRA and CDR2 YSYEKL. V lost 4 bases, J lost 3 bases, and 19 bases lay in between.

This clone has at least ten counts. The chain joins TRBV4-1 to TRBJ2-3, with 10 bases that match TRBD1. The CDR3 has 18 residues. Germline CDR1 and CDR2: MGHRA and YSYEKL. V was pared by 0 bases and J by 3 bases, with 9 bases of the junction left unmatched. CDR3 in DNA: TGCGCCAGCAGCCAAGAAGTTGGACAGGGGGACGGGACAGATACGCAGTATTTT. Translating gives CASSQEVGQGDGTDTQYF.

This clone was detected many times. The V and J genes are TRBV3-1 and TRBJ2-3, with D possibly being TRBD2 (5 bases). The V gene's germline CDR1 is LGHDT and CDR2 YNNKEL (reference sequence). CDR3 length: 15 residues. Trimming removed 0 bases at V and 6 bases at J, with 13 bases between. CDR3 DNA sequence: TGTGCCAGCAGCCAAGAACTAGTTATGCTGGATACGCAGTATTTT. Amino acid sequence: CASSQELVMLDTQYF.

This clone was seen many times. J is TRBJ2-3 and V is TRBV7-3, with D possibly matching TRBD2 (5 bases). This CDR3 has 13 residues. V was clipped by 8 bases and J by 1 base, with 10 bases between them. Per germline, CDR1 SGHTA and CDR2 FQGTGA. In nucleotides, the CDR3 is TGTGCCAGCGCGGGTATGGGCACAGATACGCAGTATTTT. Its protein product is CASAGMGTDTQYF.

This clone was seen repeatedly, ten times or more. The V gene is TRBV7-2, the J gene TRBJ2-7, with TRBD1 identical over 8 bases. In germline, CDR1 is SGHTA, CDR2 FQGNSA. CDR3 length equals 15 residues. Germline trimming cut 4 bases from V and 5 bases from J; bases unmatched to any gene: 10. For the CDR3, the DNA is TGTGCCAGCAGCTCCTGGACAGGGCTCCTAAACGAGCAGTACTTC. Its protein is CASSSWTGLLNEQYF. Using reference TRBV7-2 and TRBJ2-7 for the parts outside the CDR3, the full variable domain is GAGVSQSPSNKVTEKGKDVELRCDPISGHTALYWYRQSLGQGLEFLIYFQGNSAPDKSGLPSDRFSAERTGGSVSTLTIQRTQQEDSAVYLCASSSWTGLLNEQYFGPGTRLTVT.

This clone has just a few counts. One base away lies a much larger clone, so this may be a sequencing read error. This rearrangement joins TRBV3-1 to TRBJ2-3; D is unclear. Trimming stripped 4 bases from V and 3 bases from J, with 11 bases between. Germline loops: CDR1 LGHDT, CDR2 YNNKEL (reference sequence). The CDR3 totals 14 residues. The CDR3 DNA is TGTGCCAGCAGCCGTTCTGGTATGACAGATACGCAGTATTTT. Its protein is CASSRSGMTDTQYF.

This clone appeared once. Being one base from a much bigger clone, this may be a read error. The chain uses TRBV5-4 and TRBJ1-2; weak D call: TRBD1 (5 bases). There are 14 residues in the CDR3. In germline, CDR1 is SGHNT, CDR2 YYREEE (reference sequence). CDR3 amino acids: CASIQSTANYGYAF. Written as DNA, the CDR3 is TGTGCCAGCATCCAGTCGACAGCTAACTATGGCTACGCCTTC.

Concerning this clone itself: It may be a read error: a sequence one base away is much more abundant. The V and J genes are TRBV12-3 or TRBV12-4 and TRBJ1-1, with TRBD1 as a possible D gene (5 bases). The germline V and J ends were trimmed by 6 bases and 11 bases, with 19 bases remaining between them. The CDR3 loop spans 13 amino acids. DNA of the CDR3: TGTGCCAGCAGACTTGGACATAACCCGCCGGCTTTCTTT. This sequence encodes CASRLGHNPPAFF.

This clone was recorded once. Given the absence of the conserved phenylalanine or tryptophan at the CDR3 end, a read error is likely. The rearrangement links TRBV4-1 to TRBJ2-7; TRBD1 matches at 10 bases. The V gene's germline CDR1 is MGHRA and CDR2 YSYEKL. J lost 5 bases, V lost 1 base, and 8 bases had no gene match. The length of the CDR3 is 16 residues. CDR3 protein: CASSQGFRDRGDEQYL. The CDR3 coding sequence is TGCGCCAGCAGCCAAGGGTTTAGGGACAGGGGCGACGAGCAGTACTTG.

The chain couples TRBV5-1 to TRBJ1-2; no clear D gene. Germline CDR1 and CDR2: SGHRS and YFSETQ. The CDR3 has 18 amino acids. V dropped 0 bases and J dropped 0 bases, with 18 bases sitting between them. The CDR3 DNA reads TGCGCCAGCAGCTTGGGACTCGCGGGCCCCACAGCTAACTATGGCTACACCTTC. Protein: CASSLGLAGPTANYGYTF.

Ten or more counts support this clone. CDR3 sequence (DNA): TGTGCCAGTAGTATAGGGGGGGGGACGATTATCCGGAAGGAGACCCAGTACTTC. This sequence encodes CASSIGGGTIIRKETQYF. The rearrangement links TRBV19 to TRBJ2-5, with 7 bases that match TRBD2. J lost 5 bases, V lost 1 base, and 16 bases had no gene match. CDR3 length: 18 residues. Germline V CDR1 and CDR2: LNHDA, SQIVND (reference sequence).